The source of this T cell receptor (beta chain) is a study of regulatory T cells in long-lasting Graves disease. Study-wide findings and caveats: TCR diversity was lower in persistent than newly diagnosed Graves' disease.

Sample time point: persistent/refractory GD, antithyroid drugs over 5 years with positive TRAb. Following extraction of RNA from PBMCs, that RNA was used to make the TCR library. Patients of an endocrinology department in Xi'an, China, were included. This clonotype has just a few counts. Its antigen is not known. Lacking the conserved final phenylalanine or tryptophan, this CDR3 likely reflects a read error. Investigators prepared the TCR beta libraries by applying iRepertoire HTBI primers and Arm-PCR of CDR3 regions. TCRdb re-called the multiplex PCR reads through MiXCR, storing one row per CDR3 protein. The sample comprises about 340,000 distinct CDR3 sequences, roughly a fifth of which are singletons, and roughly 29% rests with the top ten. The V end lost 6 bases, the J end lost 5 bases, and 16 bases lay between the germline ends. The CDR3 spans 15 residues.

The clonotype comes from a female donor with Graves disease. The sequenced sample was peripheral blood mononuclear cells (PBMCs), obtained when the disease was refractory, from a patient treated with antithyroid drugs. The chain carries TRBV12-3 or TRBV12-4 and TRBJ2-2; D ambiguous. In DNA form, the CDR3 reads TGTGCCAGCAGCCCGGTGGGGTCCCTAACCGGGGAGCTGTTTTCT. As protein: CASSPVGSLTGELFS.